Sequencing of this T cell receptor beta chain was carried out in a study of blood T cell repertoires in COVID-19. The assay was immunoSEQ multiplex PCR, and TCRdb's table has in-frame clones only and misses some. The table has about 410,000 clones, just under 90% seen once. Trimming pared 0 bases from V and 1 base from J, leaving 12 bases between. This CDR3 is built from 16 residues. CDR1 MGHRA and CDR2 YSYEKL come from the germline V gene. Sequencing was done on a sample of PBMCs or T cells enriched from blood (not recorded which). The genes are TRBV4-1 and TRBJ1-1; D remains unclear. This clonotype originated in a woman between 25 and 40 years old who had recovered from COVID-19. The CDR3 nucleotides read TGCGCCAGCAGCCAAGAAGGAGGCGGAGCGAACACTGAAGCTTTCTTT. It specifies CASSQEGGGANTEAFF.